This is a list of T cell receptor beta chains from one sample in a study of T cells in Graves' hyperthyroidism and ophthalmopathy. TCRdb re-called the multiplex PCR reads through MiXCR, storing one row per CDR3 protein. The table has approximately 600,000 distinct CDR3 sequences, around 15% seen once. The sample comprised blood. These receptors came from a woman aged 25 to 39 with Graves' hyperthyroidism. The CDR3 runs from the conserved cysteine through the conserved F or W. A D gene is named only where the DNA matches it firmly. The listing skips clone size in some rows; elsewhere it reads once, few, many or a size class.

len	d_gene	j_gene	abundance	v_gene	CDR3aa	CDR3nt
14	TRBD1	TRBJ2-7	NA	TRBV28	CASSTGTGVHEQYF	TGTGCCAGCAGCACCGGGACAGGGGTCCACGAGCAGTACTTC
14	NA	TRBJ2-1	few	TRBV12-3/TRBV12-4	CASRSGTAYHEQFF	TGTGCCAGCAGGAGCGGGACAGCCTACCATGAGCAGTTCTTC
14	NA	TRBJ2-7	NA	TRBV20-1	CSASKRSFPYEQYF	TGCAGTGCTAGTAAGCGTTCATTTCCCTACGAGCAGTACTTC
13	NA	TRBJ2-2	few	TRBV6-1	CASSPTGAGELFF	TGTGCCAGCAGTCCGACAGGCGCCGGGGAGCTGTTTTTT
13	NA	TRBJ1-1	large	TRBV6-2/TRBV6-3	CASSYQGTTEAFF	TGTGCCAGCAGTTATCAAGGGACCACTGAAGCTTTCTTT
16	TRBD2	TRBJ2-1	few	TRBV7-9	CASSPAGLSSYNEQFF	TGTGCCAGCAGCCCAGCGGGACTCTCATCCTACAATGAGCAGTTCTTC
11	NA	TRBJ2-1	many	TRBV5-5	CASSQTDEQFF	TGTGCCAGCAGCCAAACGGATGAGCAGTTCTTC
14	TRBD1	TRBJ1-2	few	TRBV28	CASSGSDRVLGYTF	TGTGCCAGCAGTGGCTCGGACAGGGTCCTTGGCTACACCTTC
16	NA	TRBJ2-1	NA	TRBV19	CASTSGGIQPYNEQFF	TGTGCCAGTACCTCCGGAGGGATTCAGCCATACAATGAGCAGTTCTTC
15	NA	TRBJ2-3	few	TRBV6-2/TRBV6-3	CASSYERISTDTQYF	TGTGCCAGCAGTTACGAGCGGATAAGCACAGATACGCAGTATTTT
13	NA	TRBJ2-1	few	TRBV5-1	CASSTNWDNEQFF	TGCGCCAGCAGCACGAACTGGGACAATGAGCAGTTCTTC
15	NA	TRBJ2-3	many	TRBV5-1	CASSVVGSSTDTQYF	TGCGCCAGCAGCGTCGTTGGTTCTAGCACAGATACGCAGTATTTT
15	NA	TRBJ2-7	NA	TRBV5-1	CASSLGERGIHEQYF	TGCGCCAGCAGCTTGGGGGAAAGGGGGATCCACGAGCAGTACTTC
15	NA	TRBJ2-7	NA	TRBV28	CAGTLGGSTTYEQYF	TGTGCCGGCACCCTTGGGGGGTCGACCACCTACGAGCAGTACTTC
14	NA	TRBJ2-7	many	TRBV9	CASSVSVEPYEQYF	TGTGCCAGCAGCGTATCAGTGGAACCCTACGAGCAGTACTTC
18	NA	TRBJ2-6	NA	TRBV28	CASSLVGEYPGGANVLTF	TGTGCCAGCAGTTTAGTGGGAGAGTATCCGGGTGGGGCCAACGTCCTGACTTTC
18	TRBD2	TRBJ2-3	few	TRBV6-6	CASSYSGLAGESVDTQYF	TGTGCCAGCAGTTACTCGGGACTAGCGGGAGAATCGGTAGATACGCAGTATTTT
14	TRBD2	TRBJ2-7	many	TRBV10-3	CATNPTSGVYEQYF	TGTGCCACAAACCCAACTAGCGGAGTTTACGAGCAGTACTTC
16	NA	TRBJ1-3	few	TRBV2	CASRGDRPFSGNTIYF	TGTGCCAGCAGGGGAGACAGACCGTTCTCTGGAAACACCATATATTTT
16	NA	TRBJ1-6	NA	TRBV28	CASRTTGSSYNSPLHF	TGTGCCAGCAGAACCACAGGGAGCTCCTATAATTCACCCCTCCACTTT
20	TRBD2	TRBJ2-1	NA	TRBV18	CASSPRPGLGPSLSYNEQFF	TGTGCCAGCTCACCACGGCCGGGACTAGGTCCTTCTCTCTCCTACAATGAGCAGTTCTTC
15	NA	TRBJ2-3	many	TRBV4-2	CASSQPGRKTDTQYF	TGTGCCAGCAGTCAACCGGGACGGAAGACAGATACGCAGTATTTT
16	NA	TRBJ1-6	many	TRBV2	CASSRTRGVEKVPLHF	TGTGCCAGCAGTCGCACCAGAGGGGTCGAAAAGGTCCCCCTCCACTTT